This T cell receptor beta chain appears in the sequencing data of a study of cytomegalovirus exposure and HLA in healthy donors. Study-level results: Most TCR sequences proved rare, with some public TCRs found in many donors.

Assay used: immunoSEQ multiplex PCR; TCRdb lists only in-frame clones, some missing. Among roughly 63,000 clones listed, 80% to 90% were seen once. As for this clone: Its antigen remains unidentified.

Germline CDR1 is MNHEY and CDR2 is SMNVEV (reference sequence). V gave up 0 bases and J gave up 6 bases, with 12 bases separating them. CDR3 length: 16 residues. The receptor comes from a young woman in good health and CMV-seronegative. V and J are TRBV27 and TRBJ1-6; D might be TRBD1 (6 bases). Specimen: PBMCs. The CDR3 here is CASSLSEGQTNSPLHF. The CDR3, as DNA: TGTGCCAGCAGTTTATCGGAAGGACAGACTAATTCACCCCTCCACTTT.